This TCR beta chain was retrieved from a study of T-cell reconstitution after alpha-beta-depleted transplantation in children. This clonotype was detected only a few times. Per germline, CDR1 LGHNA and CDR2 YSLEER. The CDR3 is 12 amino acids. V gave up 3 bases and J gave up 2 bases, with 3 bases separating them. Unique molecular identifiers were built into the TCRbeta library. TCRdb processed the PCR reads anew with MiXCR; each CDR3 protein has one entry. Of some 350,000 distinct CDR3 sequences listed, under 13% were seen once; the top ten hold around 2.3%. The genes are TRBV4-3 and TRBJ2-3; D is unresolved. This clonotype originated in a human donor who donated a stem cell graft to a child with acute lymphoblastic leukemia. Sequencing was performed on PBMCs from the stem cell graft donor, taken from the stem cell graft. The CDR3 sequence: CASSQPTDTQYF. The CDR3 nucleotides read TGCGCCAGCAGCCAGCCCACAGATACGCAGTATTTT.